One TCR beta chain is described in this entry. Cohort 3 donors were reported recovered after two negative PCRs, clearance, or symptom resolution. These data are taken from a study of blood T cell repertoires in COVID-19. Turning to the study itself: Both acute and convalescent COVID-19 samples were obtained from the United States, Italy and Spain.

TCRdb keeps only in-frame clones here, not all; method: immunoSEQ multiplex PCR. The sample contains about 370,000 clones, approximately 92% of which appear only once. This CDR3 region has 14 residues. V was clipped by 8 bases and J by 10 bases, with 21 bases between them. Per the germline V gene, CDR1 is SGHAT and CDR2 is FQNNGV. The sample consisted of PBMCs or T cells enriched from blood (not recorded which). The clonotype originates from a man younger than 35 who had recovered from COVID-19. This chain joins TRBV11-2 and TRBJ2-1; unclear D gene. As DNA, the CDR3 is TGTGCCAGCTGTACTGACCCTAGAATTGGCGAGCAGTTCTTC. Protein: CASCTDPRIGEQFF.